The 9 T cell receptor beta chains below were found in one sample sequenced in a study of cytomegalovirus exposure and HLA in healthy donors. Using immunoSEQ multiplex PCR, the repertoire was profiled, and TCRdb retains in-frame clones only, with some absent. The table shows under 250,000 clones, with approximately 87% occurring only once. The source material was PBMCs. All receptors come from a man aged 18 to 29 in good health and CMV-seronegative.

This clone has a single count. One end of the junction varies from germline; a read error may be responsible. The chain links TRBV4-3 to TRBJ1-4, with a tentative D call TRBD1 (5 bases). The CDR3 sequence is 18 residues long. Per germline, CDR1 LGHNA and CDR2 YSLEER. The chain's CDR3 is CASSQDPDRPTHFEKLFF. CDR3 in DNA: TGCGCCAGTAGCCAAGATCCCGACAGACCGACGCATTTCGAAAAACTGTTTTTT.

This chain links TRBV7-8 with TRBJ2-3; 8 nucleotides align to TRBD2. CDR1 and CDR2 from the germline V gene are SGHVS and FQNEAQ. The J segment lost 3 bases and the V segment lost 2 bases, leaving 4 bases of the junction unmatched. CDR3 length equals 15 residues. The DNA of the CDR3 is TGTGCCAGCAGCTTAAGCGGGAGTATGACAGATACGCAGTATTTT. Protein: CASSLSGSMTDTQYF.

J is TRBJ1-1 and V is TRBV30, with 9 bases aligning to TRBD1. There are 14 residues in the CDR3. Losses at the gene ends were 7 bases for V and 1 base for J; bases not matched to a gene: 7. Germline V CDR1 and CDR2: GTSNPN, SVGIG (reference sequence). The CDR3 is CALESGQGNTEAFF. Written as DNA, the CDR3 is TGTGCCTTGGAGTCGGGACAGGGGAACACTGAAGCTTTCTTT.

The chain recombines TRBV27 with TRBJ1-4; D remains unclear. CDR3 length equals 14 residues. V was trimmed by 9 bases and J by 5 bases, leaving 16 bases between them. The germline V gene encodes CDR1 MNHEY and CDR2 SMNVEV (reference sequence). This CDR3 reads CARGLRRINEKLFF. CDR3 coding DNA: TGTGCCAGAGGACTGCGACGGATAAATGAAAAACTGTTTTTT.

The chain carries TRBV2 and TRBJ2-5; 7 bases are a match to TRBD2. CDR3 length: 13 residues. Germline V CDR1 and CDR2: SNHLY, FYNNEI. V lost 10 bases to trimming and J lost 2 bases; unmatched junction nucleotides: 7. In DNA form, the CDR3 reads TGTGCCATCCGCGGACTAGGGCAAGAGACCCAGTACTTC. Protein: CAIRGLGQETQYF.

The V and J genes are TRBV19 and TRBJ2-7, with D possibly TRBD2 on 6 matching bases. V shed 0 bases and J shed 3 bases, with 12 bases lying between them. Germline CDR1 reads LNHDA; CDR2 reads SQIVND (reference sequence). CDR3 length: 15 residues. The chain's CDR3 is CASSIDVRGNYEQYF. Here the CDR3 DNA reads TGTGCCAGTAGTATAGATGTTCGGGGGAACTACGAGCAGTACTTC.

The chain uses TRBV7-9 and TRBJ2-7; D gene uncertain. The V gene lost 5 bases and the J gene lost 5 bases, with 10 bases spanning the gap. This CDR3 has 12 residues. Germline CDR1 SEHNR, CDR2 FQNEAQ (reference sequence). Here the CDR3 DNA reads TGTGCCAGCAGCCGAAGGAGCCACGAGCAGTACTTC. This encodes CASSRRSHEQYF. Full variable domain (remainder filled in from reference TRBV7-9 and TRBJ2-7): DTGVSQNPRHKITKRGQNVTFRCDPISEHNRLYWYRQTLGQGPEFLTYFQNEAQLEKSRLLSDRFSAERPKGSFSTLEIQRTEQGDSAMYLCASSRRSHEQYFGPGTRLTVT.

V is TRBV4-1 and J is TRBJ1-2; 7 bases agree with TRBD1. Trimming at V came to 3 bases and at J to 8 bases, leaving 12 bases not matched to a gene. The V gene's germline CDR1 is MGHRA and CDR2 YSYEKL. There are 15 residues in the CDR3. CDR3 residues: CASSHGDSRLEGYTF. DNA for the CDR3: TGCGCCAGCAGCCATGGGGACAGCCGTCTAGAAGGCTACACCTTC.

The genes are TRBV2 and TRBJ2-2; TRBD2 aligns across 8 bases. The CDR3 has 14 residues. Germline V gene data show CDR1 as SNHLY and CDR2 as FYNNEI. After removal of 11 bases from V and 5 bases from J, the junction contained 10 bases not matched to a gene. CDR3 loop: CAGQGLAGTGELFF. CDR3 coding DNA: TGTGCCGGCCAGGGGCTAGCGGGTACCGGGGAGCTGTTTTTT.